The rows below give T cell receptor beta chains drawn from one sample of a study of blood T cells in healthy people across ages. MiXCR was run by TCRdb on the 5' RACE reads, yielding one entry per CDR3 protein. Among 600,000 to 1,000,000 distinct CDR3 sequences, over 45% were seen once, and the ten largest hold 20% to 25%. Sample: blood. The receptors originated from a man younger than 40 in good health. The CDR3 runs from the conserved cysteine through the conserved F or W. D genes are given only for firm matches. Clone size is given for some rows only: seen once, a few or many times, or a class if the clone is expanded.

CDR3 DNA: TGCGCCAGCAGCTCCGGGCCGGGGGAAGTCTACGAGCAGTACTTC
CDR3 protein: CASSSGPGEVYEQYF
clone size: few
J gene: TRBJ2-7
D gene: NA
V gene: TRBV5-1

CDR3 DNA: TGCAGTGCTGCTCCGGTAGGGACATCCTACGAGCAGTACTTC
CDR3 protein: CSAAPVGTSYEQYF
clone size: NA
J gene: TRBJ2-7
D gene: NA
V gene: TRBV20-1

CDR3 DNA: TGTGCCAGCAGTTTCGGGGAGGGGTACACTGAAGCTTTCTTT
CDR3 protein: CASSFGEGYTEAFF
clone size: NA
J gene: TRBJ1-1
D gene: NA
V gene: TRBV28

CDR3 DNA: TGCAGTGCTGAGGCACCAACTACGCAGTATTTT
CDR3 protein: CSAEAPTTQYF
clone size: NA
J gene: TRBJ2-3
D gene: NA
V gene: TRBV20-1

CDR3 DNA: TGCAGTGCTTCTAGTAGCGGGGTAACCTACGAGCAGTACTTC
CDR3 protein: CSASSSGVTYEQYF
clone size: few
J gene: TRBJ2-7
D gene: TRBD2
V gene: TRBV20-1

CDR3 DNA: TGTGCCATCAGGGGGGGGGACGGAAACTACGAGCAGTACTTC
CDR3 protein: CAIRGGDGNYEQYF
clone size: NA
J gene: TRBJ2-7
D gene: TRBD2
V gene: TRBV10-3

CDR3 DNA: TGCAGCGTTTACACAGGGGGCCAAGAGACCCAGTACTTC
CDR3 protein: CSVYTGGQETQYF
clone size: NA
J gene: TRBJ2-5
D gene: TRBD1
V gene: TRBV29-1

CDR3 DNA: TGTGCCAGCAGCTTAGTTGCGGGAGCGCTAAACAATGAGCAGTTCTTC
CDR3 protein: CASSLVAGALNNEQFF
clone size: few
J gene: TRBJ2-1
D gene: TRBD2
V gene: TRBV7-2

CDR3 DNA: TGTGCCAACAGCTTAGCACCGACTAGCGGGAGGGGGAATGAGCAGTTCTTC
CDR3 protein: CANSLAPTSGRGNEQFF
clone size: NA
J gene: TRBJ2-1
D gene: TRBD2
V gene: TRBV7-2

CDR3 DNA: TGTGCCAGCAGCCCACAGGCCGCCGGGGATAACTATGGCTACACCTTC
CDR3 protein: CASSPQAAGDNYGYTF
clone size: NA
J gene: TRBJ1-2
D gene: NA
V gene: TRBV6-2/TRBV6-3

CDR3 DNA: TGCAGTGCTAGGTTCCCTAGCGGGAGGGGTCTTCATGAGCAGTTCTTC
CDR3 protein: CSARFPSGRGLHEQFF
clone size: NA
J gene: TRBJ2-1
D gene: TRBD2
V gene: TRBV20-1

CDR3 DNA: TGCAGTGCTAGAGTTGTTTTCCCAAACTACGAGCAGTACTTC
CDR3 protein: CSARVVFPNYEQYF
clone size: NA
J gene: TRBJ2-7
D gene: NA
V gene: TRBV20-1

CDR3 DNA: TGTGCCAGCAGCCTGCGGGAGGGTTTCTCCGAGCAGTACTTC
CDR3 protein: CASSLREGFSEQYF
clone size: NA
J gene: TRBJ2-7
D gene: TRBD2
V gene: TRBV3-1

CDR3 DNA: TGTGCCAGCAGCGTCGACAGCTCCACCGGGGAGCTGTTTTTT
CDR3 protein: CASSVDSSTGELFF
clone size: NA
J gene: TRBJ2-2
D gene: NA
V gene: TRBV7-9

CDR3 DNA: TGCAGTGCCCATTTGCCTGGGTTCCAAGAGACCCAGTACTTC
CDR3 protein: CSAHLPGFQETQYF
clone size: NA
J gene: TRBJ2-5
D gene: NA
V gene: TRBV20-1

CDR3 DNA: TGCAGTGCTAGTCAGGGACTAGCTGAAAATGAGCAGTTCTTC
CDR3 protein: CSASQGLAENEQFF
clone size: NA
J gene: TRBJ2-1
D gene: TRBD2
V gene: TRBV20-1

CDR3 DNA: TGTGCCAGCAGTGCTACCGGGACAGGGAGGAGGGAGACCCAGTACTTC
CDR3 protein: CASSATGTGRRETQYF
clone size: few
J gene: TRBJ2-5
D gene: TRBD1
V gene: TRBV27

CDR3 DNA: TGTGCCAGCAGTTTCCCAGGGGGCAATTTATCACCCCTCCACTTT
CDR3 protein: CASSFPGGNLSPLHF
clone size: NA
J gene: TRBJ1-6
D gene: TRBD1
V gene: TRBV28

CDR3 DNA: TGTGCCAGCAGTCTCACAGAAGGATCCTACGAGCAGTACTTC
CDR3 protein: CASSLTEGSYEQYF
clone size: NA
J gene: TRBJ2-7
D gene: NA
V gene: TRBV6-5

CDR3 DNA: TGTGCCAGCAGTTCGAGACTAGCGGGAGAAGATACGCAGTATTTT
CDR3 protein: CASSSRLAGEDTQYF
clone size: NA
J gene: TRBJ2-3
D gene: TRBD2
V gene: TRBV6-6

CDR3 DNA: TGTGCCAGCAGTACCGGGAGATTCTATAATGAAAAACTGTTTTTT
CDR3 protein: CASSTGRFYNEKLFF
clone size: NA
J gene: TRBJ1-4
D gene: NA
V gene: TRBV3-1

CDR3 DNA: TGCGCCAGCAGCTCTCCTGTCGGGGAGCTGTTTTTT
CDR3 protein: CASSSPVGELFF
clone size: NA
J gene: TRBJ2-2
D gene: NA
V gene: TRBV5-1

CDR3 DNA: TGTGCCAGCAGCCCAAGGGGCCTATCAGAAAAACTGTTTTTT
CDR3 protein: CASSPRGLSEKLFF
clone size: NA
J gene: TRBJ1-4
D gene: NA
V gene: TRBV7-9

CDR3 DNA: TGTGCCAGCAGCCAAGTCAGGGGCAGGGTACTCTATGGCTACACCTTC
CDR3 protein: CASSQVRGRVLYGYTF
clone size: NA
J gene: TRBJ1-2
D gene: NA
V gene: TRBV4-2

CDR3 DNA: TGTGCCAGCAGAATCGACAGGGGGTTTAATTCACCCCTCCACTTT
CDR3 protein: CASRIDRGFNSPLHF
clone size: NA
J gene: TRBJ1-6
D gene: TRBD1
V gene: TRBV2

CDR3 DNA: TGTGCCAGCAGCCCCTGGACAGATCCTGATGAAAAACTGTTTTTT
CDR3 protein: CASSPWTDPDEKLFF
clone size: NA
J gene: TRBJ1-4
D gene: NA
V gene: TRBV9

CDR3 DNA: TGTACCAGCAGTGAATTAGGGGGCGCTCAGCACGAGCAGTACTTC
CDR3 protein: CTSSELGGAQHEQYF
clone size: once
J gene: TRBJ2-7
D gene: TRBD1
V gene: TRBV2

CDR3 DNA: TGTGCCAGCAGCTTTTCCCCCGGGACTGCAAACGAGCAGTACTTC
CDR3 protein: CASSFSPGTANEQYF
clone size: few
J gene: TRBJ2-7
D gene: NA
V gene: TRBV7-3

CDR3 DNA: TGTGCCAGCAGCTTGGTACGTCTCCCTCAAGAGACCCAGTACTTC
CDR3 protein: CASSLVRLPQETQYF
clone size: NA
J gene: TRBJ2-5
D gene: NA
V gene: TRBV7-2

CDR3 DNA: TGTGCCAGCAGCACACGGGGACAGTACCCAGATACGCAGTATTTT
CDR3 protein: CASSTRGQYPDTQYF
clone size: NA
J gene: TRBJ2-3
D gene: TRBD1
V gene: TRBV5-7

CDR3 DNA: TGTGCCAGCAGCTTAGAGCCGAATGGCTACACCTTC
CDR3 protein: CASSLEPNGYTF
clone size: NA
J gene: TRBJ1-2
D gene: NA
V gene: TRBV7-9

CDR3 DNA: TGTGCCACCAGTGAAACGACTAGCGGGAGAGCAGATACGCAGTATTTT
CDR3 protein: CATSETTSGRADTQYF
clone size: few
J gene: TRBJ2-3
D gene: TRBD2
V gene: TRBV24-1

CDR3 DNA: TGTGCCAGCAGCCTAGCGGGGGACCCAACAGATACGCAGTATTTT
CDR3 protein: CASSLAGDPTDTQYF
clone size: NA
J gene: TRBJ2-3
D gene: TRBD2
V gene: TRBV6-2/TRBV6-3

CDR3 DNA: TGTGCCAGCAGGGAGACAGGGATGAGAGGGACCCAGTACTTC
CDR3 protein: CASRETGMRGTQYF
clone size: NA
J gene: TRBJ2-5
D gene: TRBD1
V gene: TRBV2

CDR3 DNA: TGTGCCAGCAGCCCCTCTCGGCGGGGGGGCGACAGGGCAAGAGTAGAGACCCAGTACTTC
CDR3 protein: CASSPSRRGGDRARVETQYF
clone size: NA
J gene: TRBJ2-5
D gene: TRBD2
V gene: TRBV7-9

CDR3 DNA: TGCAGTGCGACTAGACAGTCGGAGACCCAGTACTTC
CDR3 protein: CSATRQSETQYF
clone size: NA
J gene: TRBJ2-5
D gene: NA
V gene: TRBV20-1

CDR3 DNA: TGCAGTGCTTTGAGCCAGCGAGGCACAGATACGCAGTATTTT
CDR3 protein: CSALSQRGTDTQYF
clone size: NA
J gene: TRBJ2-3
D gene: NA
V gene: TRBV20-1

CDR3 DNA: TGTGCCAGCAGCCTACTAGCGGGGGTATCCTTCGGCATTCAGTACTTC
CDR3 protein: CASSLLAGVSFGIQYF
clone size: NA
J gene: TRBJ2-4
D gene: TRBD2
V gene: TRBV7-2

CDR3 DNA: TGTGCCAGCAGCTTAGAGGGCAGACCCAACGTCCTGACTTTC
CDR3 protein: CASSLEGRPNVLTF
clone size: NA
J gene: TRBJ2-6
D gene: NA
V gene: TRBV7-9

CDR3 DNA: TGCAGTGCTCCGGGCTACGATACGCAGTATTTT
CDR3 protein: CSAPGYDTQYF
clone size: few
J gene: TRBJ2-3
D gene: NA
V gene: TRBV20-1

CDR3 DNA: TGTGCCAGCAGCTTATGGGGGTTGGAGACCCAGTACTTC
CDR3 protein: CASSLWGLETQYF
clone size: NA
J gene: TRBJ2-5
D gene: NA
V gene: TRBV7-2

CDR3 DNA: TGCAGCGTAATGGGACTAGCCGGGGAGCAGTTCTTC
CDR3 protein: CSVMGLAGEQFF
clone size: few
J gene: TRBJ2-1
D gene: TRBD2
V gene: TRBV29-1

CDR3 DNA: TGTGCCTGTTCCGGGACTGCCAGCTCTGGGGCCGACGTCCTGACTTTC
CDR3 protein: CACSGTASSGADVLTF
clone size: NA
J gene: TRBJ2-6
D gene: NA
V gene: TRBV30

CDR3 DNA: TGCAGTGCCGCGACATGGGAGCAGTACTTC
CDR3 protein: CSAATWEQYF
clone size: once
J gene: TRBJ2-5
D gene: NA
V gene: TRBV20-1

CDR3 DNA: TGCAGTGCTAGCCCCGGGCACCTATCGGGGACCCAGTACTTC
CDR3 protein: CSASPGHLSGTQYF
clone size: NA
J gene: TRBJ2-5
D gene: NA
V gene: TRBV20-1

CDR3 DNA: TGTGCCTGGAGTATGGGGGGGCCTAGGGATGAGCAGTTCTTC
CDR3 protein: CAWSMGGPRDEQFF
clone size: NA
J gene: TRBJ2-1
D gene: NA
V gene: TRBV30

CDR3 DNA: TGCGCCAGCAGCCCAGGGATTTCGAGTGGCTACACCTTC
CDR3 protein: CASSPGISSGYTF
clone size: NA
J gene: TRBJ1-2
D gene: NA
V gene: TRBV4-3

CDR3 DNA: TGCAGTGTCCCTCCCGGTAGCGGGTCTGGCAATGAGCAGTTCTTC
CDR3 protein: CSVPPGSGSGNEQFF
clone size: NA
J gene: TRBJ2-1
D gene: TRBD2
V gene: TRBV20-1

CDR3 DNA: TGTGCCAGCAGTTCGGCGACAGGTCCCTACGAGCAGTACTTC
CDR3 protein: CASSSATGPYEQYF
clone size: NA
J gene: TRBJ2-7
D gene: NA
V gene: TRBV27

CDR3 DNA: TGCAGCGTATTTACCGGTGACGAGCAGTACTTC
CDR3 protein: CSVFTGDEQYF
clone size: NA
J gene: TRBJ2-7
D gene: NA
V gene: TRBV29-1